This T cell receptor (beta chain) was sequenced during a study of T-cell reconstitution after alpha-beta-depleted transplantation in children. Whole-study findings and limits: Day-60 TCRbeta diversity that was high in some patients was derived from surviving recipient T cells and thymic progenitors. Reported findings indicate that, about two months after transplant, alpha-beta T cells came from several hundred expanded clones, which were derived from non-depleted graft cells. T-cell counts and diversity were attributed mostly to newly produced T cells one year after transplant.

Library preparation (for TCRbeta) was performed with unique molecular identifiers. Each CDR3 protein is one row after TCRdb ran MiXCR on the PCR reads. The profile shows some 600,000 distinct CDR3 sequences, 10% to 15% of them singletons. This CDR3 spans 15 amino acids. From germline, CDR1 is DFQATT and CDR2 SNEGSKA (reference sequence). The V gene lost 0 bases and the J gene lost 1 base, with 12 bases spanning the gap. Comment on this clonotype: Antigen unknown.

V usage is TRBV20-1 and J usage is TRBJ2-5; TRBD2 is a possible D gene (6 bases). The sequencing here drew on PBMCs, mostly from graft donor cells, taken 360 days after TCRalphabeta/CD19-depleted stem cell transplant. The clonotype comes from a male patient aged 10-17 years who had a stem cell transplant for acute myeloid leukemia, so the T cells may come from the graft donor. The CDR3 nucleotides are TGCAGTGCTAGAGAGGAGGGAGACCTCCAAGAGACCCAGTACTTC. It encodes CSAREEGDLQETQYF.